Listed below are T cell receptor beta chains from one sample, sequenced in a study of T cell responses to AZD1222 COVID-19 vaccine. Clones were read by immunoSEQ multiplex PCR, and TCRdb kept only the in-frame ones, dropping some. The repertoire includes fewer than 150,000 clones, 85% to 95% of them detected once, and 0.75% to 0.95% sits in the top ten. Sequenced material: peripheral blood, taken on day 0 of AZD1222 vaccination. Receptors originate from an adult in good health. Both conserved end residues are part of each CDR3. D genes are given only for firm matches. For some rows the clone size is stated as once, few or many, or as a class when expanded; others skip it.

TRBD1 | . | TRBJ1-1 | TRBV7-9 | CASSLLGTGTLGNTEAFF | TGTGCCAGCAGCTTATTGGGGACAGGGACGCTGGGGAACACTGAAGCTTTCTTT
. | . | TRBJ2-3 | TRBV7-9 | CASSPLFTADTQYF | TGTGCCAGCAGTCCCTTGTTCACAGCAGATACGCAGTATTTT
TRBD1 | . | TRBJ1-1 | TRBV27 | CASSPSTGQVNTEAFF | TGTGCCAGCAGTCCATCGACAGGGCAGGTAAACACTGAAGCTTTCTTT
. | . | TRBJ1-1 | TRBV5-1 | CASSLGGTDTEAFF | TGCGCCAGCAGCTTGGGAGGTACGGACACTGAAGCTTTCTTT
TRBD1 | . | TRBJ2-7 | TRBV6-5 | CASRTGTGATYEQYF | TGTGCCAGCAGAACCGGGACAGGGGCAACCTACGAGCAGTACTTC
TRBD2 | . | TRBJ2-5 | TRBV7-9 | CASSRGLAGAGETQYF | TGTGCCAGCAGCAGGGGACTAGCGGGGGCAGGGGAGACCCAGTACTTC
. | . | TRBJ2-7 | TRBV5-6 | CASSLAQGASEQYF | TGTGCCAGCAGCTTGGCACAGGGAGCGAGCGAGCAGTACTTC
. | . | TRBJ1-3 | TRBV12-2 | CASRLALGTGGGNTIYF | TGTGCAAGTCGCTTAGCGTTGGGGACAGGCGGCGGGAACACCATATATTTT
. | . | TRBJ1-2 | TRBV7-9 | CASSLDDWTRGYTF | TGTGCCAGCAGCTTAGATGATTGGACGAGGGGCTACACCTTC
TRBD1 | . | TRBJ2-1 | TRBV29-1 | CSVYQGVVNNEQFF | TGCAGCGTATATCAGGGGGTAGTTAACAATGAGCAGTTCTTC
TRBD1 | . | TRBJ2-7 | TRBV13 | CASSLGLSTGGYEQYF | TGTGCCAGCAGCTTAGGCCTTTCGACAGGGGGCTACGAGCAGTACTTC
. | . | TRBJ1-3 | TRBV7-2 | CASSPSGDSGNTIYF | TGTGCCAGCAGCCCATCAGGGGACTCTGGAAACACCATATATTTT
. | . | TRBJ1-2 | TRBV9 | CASSVGPFRGVDGYTF | TGTGCCAGCAGCGTAGGACCATTCAGGGGAGTCGATGGCTACACCTTC
. | once | TRBJ2-5 | TRBV15 | CATSRGRVRGETQYF | TGTGCCACCAGCAGAGGAAGGGTCAGAGGGGAGACCCAGTACTTC
. | . | TRBJ2-5 | TRBV24-1 | CATSDPRTGGETQYF | TGTGCCACCAGTGATCCAAGGACCGGAGGGGAGACCCAGTACTTC
. | . | TRBJ2-2 | TRBV5-8 | CASSPYSGELFF | TGTGCCAGCAGCCCCTACTCCGGGGAGCTGTTTTTT
TRBD1 | once | TRBJ1-2 | TRBV7-9 | CASSADRTGYGLGYTF | TGTGCCAGCAGCGCCGACCGGACAGGGTATGGGCTTGGCTACACCTTC
. | once | TRBJ1-3 | TRBV12-5 | CASGLVVDRDSGNTIYF | TGTGCTAGTGGTTTAGTGGTCGATAGGGACTCTGGAAACACCATATATTTT
. | . | TRBJ1-5 | TRBV25-1 | CASKGEGNQPQHF | TGTGCCAGCAAGGGAGAGGGCAATCAGCCCCAGCATTTT
TRBD1 | . | TRBJ1-1 | TRBV7-9 | CASIEPGGSNTEAFF | TGTGCCAGCATTGAGCCAGGGGGTTCGAACACTGAAGCTTTCTTT
. | . | TRBJ1-4 | TRBV10-3 | CAISETYRATGEKLFF | TGTGCCATCAGTGAGACCTACAGAGCGACGGGTGAAAAACTGTTTTTT
TRBD1 | . | TRBJ1-1 | TRBV14 | CASSQDAGTVRTEAFF | TGTGCCAGCAGCCAGGACGCCGGGACAGTTCGCACTGAAGCTTTCTTT